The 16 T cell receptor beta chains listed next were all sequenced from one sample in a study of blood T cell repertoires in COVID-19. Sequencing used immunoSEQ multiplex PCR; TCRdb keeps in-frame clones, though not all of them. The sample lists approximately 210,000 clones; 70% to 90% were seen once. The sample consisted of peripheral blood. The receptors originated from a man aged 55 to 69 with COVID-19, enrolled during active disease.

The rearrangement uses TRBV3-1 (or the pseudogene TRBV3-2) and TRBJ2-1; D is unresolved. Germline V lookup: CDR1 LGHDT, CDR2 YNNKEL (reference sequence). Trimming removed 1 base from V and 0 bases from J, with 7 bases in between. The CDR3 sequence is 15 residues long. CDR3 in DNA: TGTGCCAGCAGCCAAGGTGCAGGCTCCTACAATGAGCAGTTCTTC. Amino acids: CASSQGAGSYNEQFF.

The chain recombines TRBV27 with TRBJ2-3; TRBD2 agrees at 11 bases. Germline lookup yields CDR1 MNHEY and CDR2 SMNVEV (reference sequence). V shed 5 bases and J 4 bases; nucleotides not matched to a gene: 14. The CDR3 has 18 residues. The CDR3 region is CASSPSSGRAVGADTQYF. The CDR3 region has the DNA TGTGCCAGCAGTCCAAGTAGCGGGAGGGCTGTAGGTGCAGATACGCAGTATTTT.

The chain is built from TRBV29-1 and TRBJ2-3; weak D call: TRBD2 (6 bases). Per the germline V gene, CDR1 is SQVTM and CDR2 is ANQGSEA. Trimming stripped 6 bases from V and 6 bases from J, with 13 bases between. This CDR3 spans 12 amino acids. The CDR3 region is CSVGPGEDTQYF. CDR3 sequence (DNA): TGCAGCGTAGGACCGGGGGAGGATACGCAGTATTTT.

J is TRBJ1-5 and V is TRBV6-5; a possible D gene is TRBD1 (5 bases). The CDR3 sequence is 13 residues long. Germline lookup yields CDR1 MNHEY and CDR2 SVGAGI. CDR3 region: CASSRGGGQPQHF. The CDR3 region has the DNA TGTGCATCTTCCCGGGGGGGAGGACAGCCCCAGCATTTT.

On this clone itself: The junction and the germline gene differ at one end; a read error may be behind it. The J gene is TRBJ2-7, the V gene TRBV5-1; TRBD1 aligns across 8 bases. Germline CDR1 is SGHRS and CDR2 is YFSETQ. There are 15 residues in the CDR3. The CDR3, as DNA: TGCGCCAGCCGCTTTTCGGGGCAGGGGGCCCACGAGCAGTACTTC. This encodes CASRFSGQGAHEQYF.

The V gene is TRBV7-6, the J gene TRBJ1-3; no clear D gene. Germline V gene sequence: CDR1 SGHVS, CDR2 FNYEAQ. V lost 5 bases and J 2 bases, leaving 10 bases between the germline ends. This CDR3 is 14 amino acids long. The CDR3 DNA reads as TGTGCCAGCAGCCCCCTGGCAGCTGGAAACACCATATATTTT. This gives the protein CASSPLAAGNTIYF.

CDR3 coding DNA: TGCGCCAGCAGCTCCTTAGGAGACACAGATACGCAGTATTTT. Amino acid sequence: CASSSLGDTDTQYF. The chain employs TRBV5-1 and TRBJ2-3; D unresolved. CDR1 and CDR2 from the germline V gene are SGHRS and YFSETQ. There are 14 residues in the CDR3. Trimming removed 3 bases from V and 2 bases from J, with 10 bases in between.

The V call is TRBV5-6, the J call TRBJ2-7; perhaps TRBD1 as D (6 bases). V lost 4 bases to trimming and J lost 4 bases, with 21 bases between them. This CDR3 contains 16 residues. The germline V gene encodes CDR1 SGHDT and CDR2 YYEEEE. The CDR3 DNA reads TGTGCCAGCAGCCCGGGTCCGGGGACAACTAGTTACGAGCAGTACTTC. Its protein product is CASSPGPGTTSYEQYF. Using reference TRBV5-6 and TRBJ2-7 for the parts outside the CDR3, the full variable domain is DAGVTQSPTHLIKTRGQQVTLRCSPKSGHDTVSWYQQALGQGPQFIFQYYEEEERQRGNFPDRFSGHQFPNYSSELNVNALLLGDSALYLCASSPGPGTTSYEQYFGPGTRLTVT.

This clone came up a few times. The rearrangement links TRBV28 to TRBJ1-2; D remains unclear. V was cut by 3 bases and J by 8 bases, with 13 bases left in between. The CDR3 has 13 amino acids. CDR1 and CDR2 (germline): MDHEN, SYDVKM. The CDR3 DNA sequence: TGTGCCAGCAGTTTTTCCGGGGTGAGGGGCTACACCTTC. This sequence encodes CASSFSGVRGYTF.

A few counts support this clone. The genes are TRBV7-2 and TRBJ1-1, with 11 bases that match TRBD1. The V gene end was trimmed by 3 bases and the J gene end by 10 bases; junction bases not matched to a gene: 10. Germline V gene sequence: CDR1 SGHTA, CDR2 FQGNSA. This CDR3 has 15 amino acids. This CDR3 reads CASSLDGTGGFSAFF. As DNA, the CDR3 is TGTGCCAGCAGCTTGGATGGGACAGGGGGTTTTTCAGCTTTCTTT.

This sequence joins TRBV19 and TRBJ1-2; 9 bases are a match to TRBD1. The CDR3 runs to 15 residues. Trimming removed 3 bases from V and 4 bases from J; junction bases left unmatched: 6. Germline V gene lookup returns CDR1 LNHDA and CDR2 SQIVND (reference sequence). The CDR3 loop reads CASSIRDRAFYGYTF. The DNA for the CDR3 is TGTGCCAGTAGTATCCGGGACAGGGCCTTCTATGGCTACACCTTC. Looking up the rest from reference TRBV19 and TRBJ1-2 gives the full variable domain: DGGITQSPKYLFRKEGQNVTLSCEQNLNHDAMYWYRQDPGQGLRLIYYSQIVNDFQKGDIAEGYSVSREKKESFPLTVTSAQKNPTAFYLCASSIRDRAFYGYTFGSGTRLTVV.

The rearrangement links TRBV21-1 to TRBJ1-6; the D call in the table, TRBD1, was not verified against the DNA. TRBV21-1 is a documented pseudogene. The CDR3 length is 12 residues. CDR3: CASSLPRDGTLF. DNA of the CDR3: TGTGCCAGCAGCCTCCCGAGGGACGGGACACTCTTT.

The CDR3 protein is CATSREGLLETQYF. The CDR3, as DNA: TGTGCCACCAGCAGGGAGGGCCTGCTGGAGACCCAGTACTTC. The chain couples TRBV15 to TRBJ2-5; the D gene is possibly TRBD2 (6 bases). CDR1 is LNHNV, CDR2 YYDKDF, per germline (reference sequence). The CDR3 consists of 14 residues. V dropped 3 bases and J dropped 5 bases, with 13 bases sitting between them.

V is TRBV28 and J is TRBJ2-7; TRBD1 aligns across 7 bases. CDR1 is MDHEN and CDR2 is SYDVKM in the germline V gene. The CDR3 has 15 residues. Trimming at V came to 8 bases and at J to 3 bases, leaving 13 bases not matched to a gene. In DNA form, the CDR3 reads TGTGCCAGCCATGACAGGGCTAGGGAGAACTACGAGCAGTACTTC. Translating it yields CASHDRARENYEQYF. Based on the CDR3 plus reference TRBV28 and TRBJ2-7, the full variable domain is DVKVTQSSRYLVKRTGEKVFLECVQDMDHENMFWYRQDPGLGLRLIYFSYDVKMKEKGDIPEGYSVSREKKERFSLILESASTNQTSMYLCASHDRARENYEQYFGPGTRLTVT.

CDR3 in DNA: TGTGCCAGCAGTGTAGGGAGCTCCTATAATTCACCCCTCCACTTT. Amino acid sequence: CASSVGSSYNSPLHF. The chain has TRBV2 and TRBJ1-6; D gene ambiguous. V dropped 4 bases and J dropped 0 bases, with 7 bases sitting between them. The CDR3 is 15 amino acids. Germline loops: CDR1 SNHLY, CDR2 FYNNEI.

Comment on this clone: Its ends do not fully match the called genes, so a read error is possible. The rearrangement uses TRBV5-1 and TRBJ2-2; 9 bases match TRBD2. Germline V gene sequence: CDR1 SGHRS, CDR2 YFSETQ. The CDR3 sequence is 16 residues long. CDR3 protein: CAGSAGGPLGTGELFF. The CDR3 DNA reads TGCGCCGGCAGCGCGGGAGGGCCTTTAGGAACCGGGGAGCTGTTTTTT.